One and the same sample provided the 24 T cell receptor beta chains below, sequenced in a study of neurological immune-mediated disorders. In TCRdb, the 5' RACE reads were re-called with MiXCR into one record per CDR3 protein. Of 75,000 to 90,000 distinct CDR3 sequences listed, over 9% are singletons. The sequenced sample was PBMCs. These receptors were taken from a man in his forties in good health.

This clonotype showed up many times. The chain recombines TRBV7-9 with TRBJ2-7; 11 bases line up with TRBD2. With 6 bases clipped from V and 7 bases from J, the junction kept 8 bases outside the gene matches. The germline V gene encodes CDR1 SEHNR and CDR2 FQNEAQ (reference sequence). There are 14 residues in the CDR3. The CDR3 here is CASSFTSGSEEQYF. CDR3 in DNA: TGTGCCAGCAGTTTCACTAGCGGGAGTGAAGAGCAGTACTTC.

The CDR3 bases are TGCGCCAGCAGCTCACGCGAACAGGGGGAGAGTCAGCCCCAGCATTTT. Residues: CASSSREQGESQPQHF. The rearrangement uses TRBV5-1 and TRBJ1-5, with TRBD1 matching over 8 bases. Germline assignment: CDR1 SGHRS and CDR2 YFSETQ. The CDR3 consists of 16 residues. Germline trimming cut 3 bases from V and 6 bases from J; bases unmatched to any gene: 11.

This clonotype was counted many times. The chain links TRBV15 to TRBJ2-5; D not certain. CDR1 and CDR2 (germline): LNHNV, YYDKDF (reference sequence). This CDR3 region has 12 residues. Deletions cut 0 bases from V and 6 bases from J, with 5 bases between. The CDR3 loop is CATSRDSKTQYF. The CDR3, as DNA: TGTGCCACCAGCAGAGATAGTAAGACCCAGTACTTC.

This rearrangement joins TRBV2 to TRBJ2-7, with 8 bases identical to TRBD2. CDR3 length: 17 amino acids. V gave up 2 bases and J gave up 1 base; unmatched junction bases: 10. Germline V lookup: CDR1 SNHLY, CDR2 FYNNEI. The CDR3: CASSELGTRTASYEQYF. DNA of the CDR3: TGTGCCAGCAGTGAATTGGGGACTAGGACTGCTTCCTACGAGCAGTACTTC.

This clonotype was counted ten times or more. V and J are TRBV7-9 and TRBJ1-2; 9 bases map to TRBD1. CDR3 length: 15 amino acids. The germline V gene has CDR1 SEHNR and CDR2 FQNEAQ (reference sequence). The V and J ends lost 2 bases and 3 bases, in that order; junction bases with no gene match: 4. The CDR3 reads CASSLFRDRDYGYTF. In DNA, the CDR3 is TGTGCCAGCAGCTTATTCCGGGACAGGGACTATGGCTACACCTTC.

The table lists this clonotype with many counts. This rearrangement joins TRBV20-1 to TRBJ2-1, with 7 bases aligning to TRBD2. The CDR3 has 12 residues. V trimming: 6 bases; J trimming: 8 bases; junction bases outside the gene matches: 7. The germline V gene has CDR1 DFQATT and CDR2 SNEGSKA (reference sequence). The CDR3 region has the DNA TGCAGTGCAGGGGACTATAGCGATGAGCAGTTCTTC. The encoded protein is CSAGDYSDEQFF.

This clonotype was recorded a few times. V usage is TRBV28 and J usage is TRBJ2-7; 10 bases align to TRBD2. Trimming removed 3 bases from V and 5 bases from J; junction bases left unmatched: 7. Germline CDR1 is MDHEN and CDR2 is SYDVKM. The CDR3 loop spans 15 amino acids. As DNA, the CDR3 is TGTGCCAGCAGTTTCCCCAGCGGGAGGGCCGACGAGCAGTACTTC. This encodes CASSFPSGRADEQYF.

This clonotype was recorded at least ten times. The chain has TRBV7-9 and TRBJ2-7, with 7 positions matching TRBD2. V was clipped by 5 bases and J by 2 bases; unmatched bases: 12. The CDR3 runs 16 residues. Per germline, CDR1 SEHNR and CDR2 FQNEAQ (reference sequence). This CDR3 reads CASSLRTSSGAYEQYF. CDR3 nucleotide sequence: TGTGCCAGCAGCCTACGGACTTCCAGCGGGGCCTACGAGCAGTACTTC.

This clonotype showed up many times. The V call is TRBV28, the J call TRBJ2-7; D is unresolved. Germline CDR1 and CDR2: MDHEN and SYDVKM. The CDR3 covers 13 residues. The V end was cut by 6 bases, the J end by 3 bases, with 12 bases between. CDR3 in DNA: TGTGCCAGCAGAGGGCCTCGGGTCTACGAGCAGTACTTC. This translates into CASRGPRVYEQYF.

In its sample, this clonotype was seen many times. The chain links TRBV6-5 to TRBJ2-7; D is possibly TRBD2 (6 bases). Germline CDR1 reads MNHEY; CDR2 reads SVGAGI. V shed 2 bases and J shed 1 base, with 12 bases lying between them. The CDR3 extends over 15 amino acids. The CDR3 reads CASSYGGMGSYEQYF. The CDR3 coding sequence is TGTGCCAGCAGTTACGGGGGGATGGGGTCCTACGAGCAGTACTTC.

This clonotype was counted ten times or more. The chain has TRBV7-3 and TRBJ2-2, with D unresolved. CDR3 length: 15 amino acids. Trimming shortened V by 5 bases and J by 6 bases, and 16 bases separated the two germline ends. Germline V gene data show CDR1 as SGHTA and CDR2 as FQGTGA. CDR3 in DNA: TGTGCCAGCAGCATCGGTCCGCTAACGGCCGGGGAGCTGTTTTTT. It is translated as CASSIGPLTAGELFF.

This clonotype occurred many times. J is TRBJ1-1 and V is TRBV5-1; D might be TRBD1 (6 bases). Trimming removed 4 bases at V and 2 bases at J, with 15 bases between. CDR3 size: 15 residues. Germline lookup yields CDR1 SGHRS and CDR2 YFSETQ. The chain's CDR3 is CASSPRGLPNTEAFF. CDR3 DNA sequence: TGCGCCAGCAGCCCCAGGGGATTACCCAACACTGAAGCTTTCTTT. Together with reference TRBV5-1 and TRBJ1-1, the CDR3 gives the full variable domain: KAGVTQTPRYLIKTRGQQVTLSCSPISGHRSVSWYQQTPGQGLQFLFEYFSETQRNKGNFPGRFSGRQFSNSRSEMNVSTLELGDSALYLCASSPRGLPNTEAFFGQGTRLTVV.

The table lists this clonotype with many counts. The chain employs TRBV7-3 and TRBJ2-2; the D is unclear. The CDR3 runs to 16 residues. Germline CDR1 reads SGHTA; CDR2 reads FQGTGA. The V and J ends lost 2 bases and 5 bases respectively, with 15 bases between them. Here the CDR3 DNA reads TGTGCCAGCAGCTTACGCCCATCGACGAGTACCGGGGAGCTGTTTTTT. As protein: CASSLRPSTSTGELFF. The full variable domain, with the rest looked up from reference TRBV7-3 and TRBJ2-2, is GAGVSQTPSNKVTEKGKYVELRCDPISGHTALYWYRQSLGQGPEFLIYFQGTGAADDSGLPNDRFFAVRPEGSVSTLKIQRTERGDSAVYLCASSLRPSTSTGELFFGEGSRLTVL.

This clonotype was seen repeatedly, ten times or more. This chain uses TRBV29-1 with TRBJ2-3; D is perhaps TRBD1 (6 bases). Looked up from germline, CDR1 is SQVTM and CDR2 is ANQGSEA. Deletions cut 6 bases from V and 0 bases from J, with 10 bases between. There are 13 residues in the CDR3. The chain's CDR3 is CSVRTASTDTQYF. CDR3 in DNA: TGCAGCGTAAGGACAGCAAGCACAGATACGCAGTATTTT.

This clonotype was observed at least ten times. The chain uses TRBV20-1 and TRBJ1-1, with TRBD1 matching over 9 bases. This CDR3 is 15 amino acids long. The germline gives CDR1 DFQATT, CDR2 SNEGSKA (reference sequence). V gave up 3 bases and J gave up 5 bases; unmatched junction bases: 10. The CDR3 region is CSASGGQGEWTEAFF. CDR3 nucleotide sequence: TGCAGTGCTAGTGGGGGACAGGGCGAATGGACTGAAGCTTTCTTT.

This chain links TRBV10-3 with TRBJ1-1; 7 bases are a match to TRBD1. V trimming: 10 bases; J trimming: 3 bases; junction bases outside the gene matches: 14. The CDR3 runs to 15 residues. Germline V gene data show CDR1 as ENHRY and CDR2 as SYGVKD. The CDR3 DNA reads as TGTGCCAGCCTACCTAAGGAGGGGGCCCACACTGAAGCTTTCTTT. Translation: CASLPKEGAHTEAFF.

The chain links TRBV24-1 to TRBJ2-1, with TRBD2 matching 10 bases. V shed 6 bases, J shed 7 bases, and the junction held 5 bases outside the gene matches. The germline gives CDR1 KGHDR, CDR2 SFDVKD. This CDR3 is 14 amino acids long. CDR3 residues: CATSSSGSRNEQFF. The CDR3, as DNA: TGTGCCACCAGTTCTAGCGGGAGTCGGAATGAGCAGTTCTTC.

This clonotype appeared a single time. The rearrangement links TRBV28 to TRBJ2-3, with D maybe TRBD2 (6 bases). Between the trimmed V and J ends, which lost 1 base and 8 bases, there was a span of 19 bases. The CDR3 loop spans 16 amino acids. Germline V gives CDR1 MDHEN, CDR2 SYDVKM. The CDR3 nucleotides are TGTGCCAGCAGTTTATCCTCGTCGGGAGCGCTAGTTACGCAGTATTTT. This codes for CASSLSSSGALVTQYF.

In its sample, this clonotype was seen many times. V gene TRBV5-1 combines with J gene TRBJ2-7, with TRBD2 matching over 15 bases. Germline CDR1 is SGHRS and CDR2 is YFSETQ. CDR3 size: 16 residues. V shed 3 bases and J 5 bases; nucleotides not matched to a gene: 6. CDR3 in DNA: TGCGCCAGCAGCTCCGGACTAGCGGGGGGGGTCAACGAGCAGTACTTC. This codes for CASSSGLAGGVNEQYF.

Many counts were recorded for this clonotype. The chain links TRBV7-2 to TRBJ2-2; TRBD1 or TRBD2 may be the D gene (5 bases each). The CDR3 totals 17 residues. The V gene's germline CDR1 is SGHTA and CDR2 FQGNSA. V gave up 4 bases and J gave up 6 bases, with 21 bases separating them. For the CDR3, the DNA is TGTGCCAGCAGCTGGGGGATCGAAGCCGGTAACCCCGGGGAGCTGTTTTTT. Amino acids: CASSWGIEAGNPGELFF.

This clonotype was observed many times. This sequence joins TRBV5-1 and TRBJ2-3; weak D call: TRBD1 (5 bases). The ends were cut back, 0 bases at V and 4 bases at J, with 9 bases in the middle. Germline CDR1 reads SGHRS; CDR2 reads YFSETQ. The CDR3 covers 14 residues. CDR3 region: CASSLVAGSDTQYF. CDR3 nucleotides: TGCGCCAGCAGCTTGGTCGCAGGGTCAGATACGCAGTATTTT.

This clonotype was seen many times. This sequence joins TRBV20-1 and TRBJ2-5; the match to TRBD2 covers 15 bases. V lost 4 bases to trimming and J lost 2 bases; unmatched junction nucleotides: 5. Germline V gene sequence: CDR1 DFQATT, CDR2 SNEGSKA (reference sequence). This CDR3 region has 16 residues. The CDR3 coding sequence is TGCAGTGCTACGCTGGGACTAGCGGGGGGTCAAGAGACCCAGTACTTC. Translated, it gives CSATLGLAGGQETQYF.

This clonotype appeared a few times. The chain combines TRBV5-1 with TRBJ2-1; the match to TRBD2 covers 8 bases. CDR3 size: 14 residues. Trimming took 4 bases from V and 5 from J; bases not matched to a gene: 5. Germline CDR1 SGHRS, CDR2 YFSETQ. The CDR3 loop reads CASSRRGGDNEQFF. The CDR3 bases are TGCGCCAGCAGCAGACGGGGGGGAGACAATGAGCAGTTCTTC.

This clonotype has a count of ten or more. The chain combines TRBV5-1 with TRBJ2-5, with a possible D match to TRBD2 (6 bases). The CDR3 is made up of 15 amino acids. CDR1 and CDR2 (germline): SGHRS, YFSETQ. Trimming stripped 6 bases from V and 5 bases from J, with 20 bases between. CDR3 amino acids: CASTRSSANGETQYF. The CDR3 DNA follows: TGCGCCAGCACGAGATCTAGCGCGAATGGGGAGACCCAGTACTTC.